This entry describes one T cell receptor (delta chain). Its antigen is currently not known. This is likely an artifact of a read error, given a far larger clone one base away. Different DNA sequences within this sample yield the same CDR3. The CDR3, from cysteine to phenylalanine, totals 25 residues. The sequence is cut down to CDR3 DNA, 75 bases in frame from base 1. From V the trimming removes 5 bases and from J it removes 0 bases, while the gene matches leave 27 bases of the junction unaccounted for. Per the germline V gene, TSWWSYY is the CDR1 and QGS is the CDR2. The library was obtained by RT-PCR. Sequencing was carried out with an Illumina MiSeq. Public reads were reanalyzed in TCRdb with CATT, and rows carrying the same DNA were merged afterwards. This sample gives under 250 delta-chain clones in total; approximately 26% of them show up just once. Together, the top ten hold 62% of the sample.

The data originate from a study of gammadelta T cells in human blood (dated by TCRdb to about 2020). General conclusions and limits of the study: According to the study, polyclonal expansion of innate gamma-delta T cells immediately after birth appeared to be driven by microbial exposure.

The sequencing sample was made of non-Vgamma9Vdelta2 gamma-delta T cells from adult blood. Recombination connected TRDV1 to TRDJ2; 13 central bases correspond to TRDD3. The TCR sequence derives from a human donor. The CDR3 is CALGYPAFLTTTGGYARALTAQLFF. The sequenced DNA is TGTGCTCTTGGGTACCCGGCCTTCCTCACTACTACTGGGGGATACGCCAGAGCTTTGACAGCACAACTCTTCTTT.